These 16 T cell receptor beta chains originate from one sample sequenced in a study of immune characterization of retroperitoneal liposarcoma. TCRdb redid the calling of the PCR reads with MiXCR, one entry per CDR3 protein. This table holds roughly 10,000 distinct CDR3 sequences, about a quarter found once. The source material was tumor tissue. The receptors come from a female donor with retroperitoneal liposarcoma.

This clonotype was counted a few times. This chain links TRBV6-1 with TRBJ1-5; no firm D call. V was cut by 0 bases and J by 1 base, with 7 bases left in between. CDR3 size: 15 residues. CDR1 MNHNS and CDR2 SASEGT come from the germline V gene. CDR3 residues: CASSEADLSNQPQHF. In nucleotides, the CDR3 is TGTGCCAGCAGTGAAGCGGATCTCAGCAATCAGCCCCAGCATTTT.

This clonotype has just one count. Compared with germline, one end of the junction differs, possibly owing to a read error. This sequence joins TRBV6-1 and TRBJ1-2; D call uncertain. This CDR3 region has 11 residues. Germline V gives CDR1 MNHNS, CDR2 SASEGT. DNA of the CDR3: TGCGCCAGCAGTTTCGCCTATGGCTACACCTTC. Encoded protein: CASSFAYGYTF.

The sample holds many counts of this clonotype. V and J are TRBV6-1 and TRBJ2-1; tentatively, D is TRBD1 (5 bases). V shed 8 bases and J shed 10 bases, with 15 bases lying between them. CDR3 length: 12 amino acids. Germline CDR1 reads MNHNS; CDR2 reads SASEGT. The CDR3 coding sequence is TGTGCCAGCCGGACGGACACCTACGAGCAGTTCTTC. Its protein is CASRTDTYEQFF.

This clonotype was seen at least ten times. The genes are TRBV6-1 and TRBJ2-5; D gene ambiguous. The CDR3 is 11 amino acids. Trimming pared 6 bases from V and 7 bases from J, leaving 9 bases between. Per the germline V gene, CDR1 is MNHNS and CDR2 is SASEGT. CDR3 region: CASSSPGTQYF. CDR3 bases: TGTGCCAGCAGCAGTCCGGGGACCCAGTACTTC.

The genes are TRBV7-8 and TRBJ2-6; D is unclear. Germline-derived CDR1 and CDR2 are SGHVS and FQNEAQ. V lost 5 bases, J lost 2 bases, and 13 bases lay in between. The CDR3 sequence is 16 residues long. The CDR3 coding sequence is TGTGCCAGCAGCCCGCCTAGAAGGACTGGGGCCAACGTCCTGACTTTC. Its translation: CASSPPRRTGANVLTF.

Only a few counts were recorded for this clonotype. This sequence joins TRBV7-6 and TRBJ1-4; 10 nucleotides match TRBD1. The CDR3 contains 14 residues. Trimming removed 5 bases from V and 7 bases from J; junction bases left unmatched: 4. Per the germline V gene, CDR1 is SGHVS and CDR2 is FNYEAQ. As DNA, the CDR3 is TGTGCCAGCAGCAAGACAGGGGGCAGTGAAAAACTGTTTTTT. This gives the protein CASSKTGGSEKLFF.

This clonotype was detected ten times or more. V gene TRBV12-3 or TRBV12-4 combines with J gene TRBJ1-2; D possibly corresponds to TRBD1 (6 bases). The V gene lost 3 bases and the J gene lost 3 bases, with 11 bases spanning the gap. The CDR3 has 14 residues. CDR3 residues: CASSFRGVDYGYTF. The CDR3 nucleotides are TGTGCCAGCAGTTTCAGGGGTGTTGACTATGGCTACACCTTC.

The chain links TRBV6-1 to TRBJ2-1; 7 positions match TRBD2. V was pared by 6 bases and J by 5 bases, with 13 bases of the junction left unmatched. CDR3 length equals 16 residues. Germline CDR1 and CDR2: MNHNS and SASEGT. The chain's CDR3 is CASRPSGGPPHNEQFF. CDR3 DNA: TGTGCCAGCAGGCCATCGGGGGGACCTCCGCACAATGAGCAGTTCTTC.

The sample holds a few counts of this clonotype. The chain uses TRBV12-3 or TRBV12-4 and TRBJ2-5, with TRBD1 identical over 7 bases. This CDR3 is built from 14 residues. Losses at the gene ends were 6 bases for V and 5 bases for J; bases not matched to a gene: 9. The CDR3 region is CASSLLRGQETQYF. The CDR3 DNA reads TGTGCCAGCAGCCTACTGAGGGGGCAGGAGACCCAGTACTTC.

Ten or more counts support this clonotype. This chain joins TRBV7-6 and TRBJ2-1; 7 bases agree with TRBD2. Germline V gives CDR1 SGHVS, CDR2 FNYEAQ. This CDR3 is built from 16 residues. The V gene end was trimmed by 5 bases and the J gene end by 10 bases; junction bases not matched to a gene: 17. CDR3 in DNA: TGTGCCAGCAGCCCAAGTGGCGGGAGTCTCTCCTACGAGCAGTTCTTC. As protein: CASSPSGGSLSYEQFF.

The V gene is TRBV27, the J gene TRBJ2-2; 9 nucleotides agree with TRBD2. Germline V CDR1 and CDR2: MNHEY, SMNVEV (reference sequence). With V trimmed by 0 bases and J by 7 bases, 6 bases remained unmatched. This CDR3 region has 16 residues. The CDR3 coding sequence is TGTGCCAGCAGTTTATCGCCGGGACTAGCAGTCGGGGAGCTGTTTTTT. Protein sequence: CASSLSPGLAVGELFF.

V and J are TRBV25-1 and TRBJ2-4; D gene unclear. This CDR3 has 15 amino acids. Germline CDR1 and CDR2: MGHDK and SYGVNS. Trimming cost V 5 bases and J 13 bases, with 24 bases left between them. CDR3 region: CASSSPEAIGDEQYF. CDR3 in DNA: TGTGCCAGCAGTTCACCAGAGGCAATTGGGGATGAGCAGTACTTC. Complete variable domain (other parts from reference TRBV25-1 and TRBJ2-4): EADIYQTPRYLVIGTGKKITLECSQTMGHDKMYWYQQDPGMELHLIHYSYGVNSTEKGDLSSESTVSRIRTEHFPLTLESARPSHTSQYLCASSSPEAIGDEQYFGAGTRLSVL.

This clonotype was observed at least ten times. The rearrangement joins TRBV6-1 to TRBJ2-1; D is ambiguous. Germline V gene data show CDR1 as MNHNS and CDR2 as SASEGT. The V and J ends lost 6 bases and 10 bases respectively, with 10 bases between them. This CDR3 is 11 amino acids long. CDR3 region: CASSEATEQFF. In nucleotides, the CDR3 is TGTGCCAGCAGCGAGGCGACCGAGCAGTTCTTC.

This clonotype appeared many times. The chain employs TRBV6-6 and TRBJ2-2; D is unclear. The CDR3 runs to 14 residues. CDR1 and CDR2 from the germline V gene are MNHNY and SVGAGI (reference sequence). Trimming took off 2 bases at V and 0 bases at J, with 4 bases between the two ends. DNA for the CDR3: TGTGCCAGCAGTTACCTTGCGAACACCGGGGAGCTGTTTTTT. It encodes CASSYLANTGELFF.

This clonotype was seen many times. This chain connects TRBV7-2 to TRBJ2-7, with D perhaps matching TRBD1 or TRBD2 (5 bases each). CDR1 and CDR2 (germline): SGHTA, FQGNSA. The CDR3 has 15 amino acids. Trimming removed 5 bases from V and 0 bases from J, with 14 bases in between. Written as DNA, the CDR3 is TGTGCCAGCAGCCCTGGGGCAGGGAGCTCCTACGAGCAGTACTTC. Protein product: CASSPGAGSSYEQYF.

This clonotype was seen ten or more times. This chain connects TRBV7-8 to TRBJ2-5; 7 bases align to TRBD2. The assigned J gene may be wrong: the sequence end matches TRBJ2-4 better. Germline loops: CDR1 SGHVS, CDR2 FQNEAQ. The CDR3 has 16 residues. CDR3 sequence (DNA): TGTGCCAGCAGCTTAGCGGGAGGGGTCCTCAAAAACATTCAGTACTTC. Its translation: CASSLAGGVLKNIQYF.